The 8 T cell receptor beta chains presented below share a single source sample, sequenced in a study of cytomegalovirus exposure and HLA in healthy donors. PCR employed 60 Vbeta and 13 Jbeta primers. Method: immunoSEQ multiplex PCR; TCRdb's copy keeps in-frame clones and lacks some. Of about 130,000 clones listed, roughly four fifths are singletons. Sequencing was performed on PBMCs. The receptors were gathered from a woman between 50 and 59 years old in good health and CMV-seronegative.

The chain links TRBV30 to TRBJ1-2; D possibly corresponds to TRBD1 (6 bases). Between the trimmed V and J ends, which lost 2 bases and 8 bases, there was a span of 18 bases. This CDR3 comprises 14 residues. Germline V gene sequence: CDR1 GTSNPN, CDR2 SVGIG (reference sequence). Here the CDR3 DNA reads TGTGCCTGGAGTAGGGTTACGGGGGGCGGGGGCTACACCTTC. Its translation: CAWSRVTGGGGYTF.

V usage is TRBV19 and J usage is TRBJ2-7, with TRBD1 matching over 9 bases. Trimming took 5 bases from V and 4 from J; bases not matched to a gene: 6. The germline CDR1 and CDR2 sequences are LNHDA and SQIVND (reference sequence). The CDR3 has 14 amino acids. In DNA form, the CDR3 reads TGTGCCAGTAGTTCTTGGACAGGGGTTTACGAGCAGTACTTC. Translated: CASSSWTGVYEQYF.

CDR3 amino acids: CASSDPGGGLHTQYF. CDR3 DNA sequence: TGTGCCAGCAGTGACCCGGGGGGAGGACTTCATACGCAGTATTTT. This chain links TRBV6-4 with TRBJ2-3; 7 nucleotides line up with TRBD2. This CDR3 contains 15 residues. The junction had 9 bases not matched to a gene; V was cut back by 2 bases and J by 7 bases. Germline V gives CDR1 MRHNA, CDR2 SNTAGT.

This chain joins TRBV27 and TRBJ1-2; no reliable D call. The V gene's germline CDR1 is MNHEY and CDR2 SMNVEV (reference sequence). The CDR3 has 11 amino acids. Trimming shortened V by 8 bases and J by 0 bases, and 4 bases separated the two germline ends. The CDR3 DNA follows: TGTGCCAGCGGAGCTAACTATGGCTACACCTTC. Residues: CASGANYGYTF.

The chain combines TRBV19 with TRBJ2-2; D uncertain. The V gene's germline CDR1 is LNHDA and CDR2 SQIVND (reference sequence). CDR3 length: 12 residues. V shed 4 bases and J shed 4 bases, with 4 bases lying between them. CDR3 in DNA: TGTGCCAGTAGTAGCGGCACCGGGGAGCTGTTTTTT. Its protein product is CASSSGTGELFF. The full variable domain, completed using reference TRBV19 and TRBJ2-2, is DGGITQSPKYLFRKEGQNVTLSCEQNLNHDAMYWYRQDPGQGLRLIYYSQIVNDFQKGDIAEGYSVSREKKESFPLTVTSAQKNPTAFYLCASSSGTGELFFGEGSRLTVL.

This clone was seen more than once but under ten times. V and J are TRBV6-5 and TRBJ2-1, with 7 bases lining up with TRBD1. The CDR3 is 13 amino acids. Losses at the gene ends were 8 bases for V and 0 bases for J; bases not matched to a gene: 1. In germline, CDR1 is MNHEY, CDR2 SVGAGI. In DNA, the CDR3 is TGTGCCAGCGGGACAGTCTCCTACAATGAGCAGTTCTTC. This sequence encodes CASGTVSYNEQFF.

The genes are TRBV15 and TRBJ2-5, with 10 bases that match TRBD1. The length of the CDR3 is 15 residues. The ends lost 5 bases at V and 3 bases at J; junction bases unmatched: 6. Per the germline V gene, CDR1 is LNHNV and CDR2 is YYDKDF (reference sequence). CDR3: CATSGGTGAKETQYF. CDR3 DNA sequence: TGTGCCACCAGCGGAGGGACAGGGGCAAAAGAGACCCAGTACTTC.

V gene TRBV5-1 combines with J gene TRBJ2-1, with 9 bases lining up with TRBD2. The length of the CDR3 is 19 residues. Unmatched junction bases numbered 13, after V lost 0 bases and J lost 3 bases. Germline assignment: CDR1 SGHRS and CDR2 YFSETQ. CDR3 nucleotide sequence: TGCGCCAGCAGCTTGGCCCATAGCGGGAGCTTCCTGGTCTACAATGAGCAGTTCTTC. This codes for CASSLAHSGSFLVYNEQFF.